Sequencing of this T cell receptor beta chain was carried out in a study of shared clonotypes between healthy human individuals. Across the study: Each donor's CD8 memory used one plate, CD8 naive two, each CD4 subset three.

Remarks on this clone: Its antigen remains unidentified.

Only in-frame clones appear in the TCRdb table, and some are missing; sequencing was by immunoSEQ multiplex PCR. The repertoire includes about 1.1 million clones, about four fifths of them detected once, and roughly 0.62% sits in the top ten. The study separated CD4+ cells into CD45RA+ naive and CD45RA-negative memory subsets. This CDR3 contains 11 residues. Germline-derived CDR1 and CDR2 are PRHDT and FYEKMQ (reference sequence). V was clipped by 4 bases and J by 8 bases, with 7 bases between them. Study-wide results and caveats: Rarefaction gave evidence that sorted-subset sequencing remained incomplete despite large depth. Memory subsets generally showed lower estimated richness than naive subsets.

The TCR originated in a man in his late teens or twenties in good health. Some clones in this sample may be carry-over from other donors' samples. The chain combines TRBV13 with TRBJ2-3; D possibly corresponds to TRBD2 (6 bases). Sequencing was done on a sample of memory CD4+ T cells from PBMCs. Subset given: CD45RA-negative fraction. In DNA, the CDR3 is TGTGCCAGCAGCTGGCGGGGTACGCAGTATTTT. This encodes CASSWRGTQYF. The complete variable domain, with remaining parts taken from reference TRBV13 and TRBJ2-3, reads AAGVIQSPRHLIKEKRETATLKCYPIPRHDTVYWYQQGPGQDPQFLISFYEKMQSDKGSIPDRFSAQQFSDYHSELNMSSLELGDSALYFCASSWRGTQYFGPGTRLTVL.